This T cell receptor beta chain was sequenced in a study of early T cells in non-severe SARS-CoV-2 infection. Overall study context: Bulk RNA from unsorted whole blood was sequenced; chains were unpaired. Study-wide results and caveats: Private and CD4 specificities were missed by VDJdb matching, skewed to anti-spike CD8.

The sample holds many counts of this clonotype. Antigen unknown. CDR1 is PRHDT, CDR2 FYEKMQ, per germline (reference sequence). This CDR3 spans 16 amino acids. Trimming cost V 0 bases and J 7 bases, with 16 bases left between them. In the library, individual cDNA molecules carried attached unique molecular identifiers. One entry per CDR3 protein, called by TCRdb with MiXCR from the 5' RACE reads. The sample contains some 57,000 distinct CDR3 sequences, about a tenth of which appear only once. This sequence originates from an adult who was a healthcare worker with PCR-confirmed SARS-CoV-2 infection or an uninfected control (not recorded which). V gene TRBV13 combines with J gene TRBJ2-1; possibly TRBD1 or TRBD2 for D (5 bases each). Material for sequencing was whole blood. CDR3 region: CASSLGRGGGRNEQFF. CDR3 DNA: TGTGCCAGCAGCTTAGGTCGAGGTGGGGGTAGGAATGAGCAGTTCTTC.